A selection of T cell receptor beta chains follows, all from one sample in a study of blood T cell repertoires in COVID-19. This table comes from immunoSEQ multiplex PCR, and its TCRdb copy is limited to in-frame clones, with some not included. The table shows around 63,000 clones, with approximately 88% occurring only once. The sequencing input was peripheral blood. The receptors were sampled from a woman aged 60 to 75 with acute or convalescent COVID-19. The CDR3 runs from the conserved cysteine through the conserved F or W. D genes are given only for firm matches. A row's size may be missing; if present it is once, few, many or a size class.

CDR3 DNA	CDR3 protein	D gene	V gene	J gene	clone size
TGTGCCAGTAGTACGCGGGACAGGGGGCAAGAGACCCAGTACTTC	CASSTRDRGQETQYF	TRBD1	TRBV19	TRBJ2-5	-
TGTGCCAGTAGGCGGGGACAGGGAATTGGTAATACGCAGTATTTT	CASRRGQGIGNTQYF	TRBD1	TRBV19	TRBJ2-3	-
TGTGCCAGCAGTGAATCGGGGGAGGGCTACACCTTC	CASSESGEGYTF	-	TRBV25-1	TRBJ1-2	once
TGCGCCAGCAGCTTGGGGGGCTTTGGTGCAGGGGAGACTGAAGCTTTCTTT	CASSLGGFGAGETEAFF	-	TRBV5-1	TRBJ1-1	-
TGTGCCAGCTCACCCGTGATTAGCGGGAGCACAGATACGCAGTATTTT	CASSPVISGSTDTQYF	TRBD2	TRBV18	TRBJ2-3	-
TGTGCCATCAGCCGTGGAGAGGCTCGAGGCTACACCTTC	CAISRGEARGYTF	-	TRBV10-3	TRBJ1-2	-
TGTGCCAGCAGAAAGACAGGGGGCCCATACAATGAGCAGTTCTTC	CASRKTGGPYNEQFF	TRBD1	TRBV7-2	TRBJ2-1	-
TGTGCCAGCAGCGTGACGGGACAGGGGTCATCACCCCTCCACTTT	CASSVTGQGSSPLHF	TRBD1	TRBV9	TRBJ1-6	few
TGTGCCAGCAGAGGGACAACTTATAGCAATCAGCCCCAGCATTTT	CASRGTTYSNQPQHF	-	TRBV2	TRBJ1-5	-
TGTGCCGCAACCGGGACAGCGAACACTGAAGCTTTCTTT	CAATGTANTEAFF	TRBD1	TRBV6-5	TRBJ1-1	-
TGTGCCAGCAGCTCATCCGGGACAGGTTACGGAAACACCATATATTTT	CASSSSGTGYGNTIYF	TRBD1	TRBV7-6	TRBJ1-3	-
TGTGCCAGCAGTTGGGACAGCCTGGGGGACTATGGCTACACCTTC	CASSWDSLGDYGYTF	TRBD1	TRBV2	TRBJ1-2	-
TGTGCCAGCACCATTCGGACAGCAACTAATGAAAAACTGTTTTTT	CASTIRTATNEKLFF	-	TRBV11-2	TRBJ1-4	-
TGTGCCAGCAGAAGGGGTCTGAATGAAAAACTGTTTTTT	CASRRGLNEKLFF	-	TRBV5-4	TRBJ1-4	-
TGTGCCAGTAGCAAGGGGGCGCTAGGCCAAGAGACCCAGTACTTC	CASSKGALGQETQYF	TRBD1	TRBV19	TRBJ2-5	once
TGTGCCAGCAGCTTCCCTTACAGGGGGAGTAGCTCTGGAAACACCATATATTTT	CASSFPYRGSSSGNTIYF	TRBD1	TRBV3-1/TRBV3-2	TRBJ1-3	few
TGTGCCAGCAGTTCGAGGGGACTGCGATATGGCTACACCTTC	CASSSRGLRYGYTF	-	TRBV28	TRBJ1-2	-
TGCGCCAGCAGCCCAGAAGGGACAGCATACGGGGAGCTGTTTTTT	CASSPEGTAYGELFF	TRBD1	TRBV5-1	TRBJ2-2	-